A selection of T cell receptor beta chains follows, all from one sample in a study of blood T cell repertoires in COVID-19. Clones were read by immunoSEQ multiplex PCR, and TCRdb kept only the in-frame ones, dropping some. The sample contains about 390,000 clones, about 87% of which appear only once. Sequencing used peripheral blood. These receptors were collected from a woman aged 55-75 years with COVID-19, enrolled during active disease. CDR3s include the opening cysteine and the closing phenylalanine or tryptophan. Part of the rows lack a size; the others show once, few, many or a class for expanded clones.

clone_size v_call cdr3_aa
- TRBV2 CASSDSGSYGYTF
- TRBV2 CASRLGTGPEKLFF
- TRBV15 CATSRLTGTDTQYF
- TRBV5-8 CASSLGTGGLIGELFF
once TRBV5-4 CASSSGWRGALETQYF
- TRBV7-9 CASSWGQGMNTQYF
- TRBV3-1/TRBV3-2 CASRLAGGRETQYF
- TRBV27 CASSKGTASTDTQYF
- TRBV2 CASSVGLDEKLFF
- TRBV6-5 CASSRGWRGQETQYF
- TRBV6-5 CASTAGGGYTF
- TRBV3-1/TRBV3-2 CASSQVSPFGYTF
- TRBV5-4 CASSLFRGAKSSTDTQYF
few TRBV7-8 CASSLVVRTASNQPQHF
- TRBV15 CATSRDGTGDNQPQHF
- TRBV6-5 CASRAGTAENEKLFF
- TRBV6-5 CASSPGGTDTQYF
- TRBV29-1 CSAGRRTAMNTEAFF
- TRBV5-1 CASSLVPEGALSNYEQYF
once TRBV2 CASSTYQETQYF
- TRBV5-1 CASSLAGDTEAFF
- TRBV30 CAWSGTGREAFF
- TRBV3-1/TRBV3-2 CASSQEQSRIYNEQFF
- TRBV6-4 CASSMGQGTSPLHF
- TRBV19 CASTPLLGQGSGQPQHF
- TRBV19 CASSMGQGNLAFF
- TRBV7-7 CASSQGLAGGPTYNEQFF
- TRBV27 CASSYGTSGYEQYF
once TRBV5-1 CASSLSAGGPRDTQYF